This T cell receptor (beta chain) is from a study of shared clonotypes between healthy human individuals. Details on this clone: The antigen is unknown.

In the authors' methods: There were no quality scores in the junction-only immunoSEQ sequences, so filtering differed. Produced via immunoSEQ multiplex PCR; TCRdb's table is partial and in-frame only. V, J and clone size derive from that table, while D and trimming were established from the DNA sequence. The profile shows 450,000 to 500,000 clones, around 80% of them singletons. The donors, all of them Caucasian adults, lived in Nashville, Tennessee. Researchers drew on about 94 million PBMCs for genomic DNA from unsorted samples. Study-wide results and limits: Sequencing depth was a factor that was expected to affect clonotype sharing among donors.

The CDR3 is 15 residues long. Trimming removed 4 bases at V and 2 bases at J, with 13 bases between. Germline CDR1 is SGDLS and CDR2 is YYNGEE. The sequencing sample was made of PBMCs. The clonotype comes from a woman in her forties in good health. Some clones in this sample may be carry-over from other donors' samples. The chain carries TRBV9 and TRBJ1-5; possibly TRBD1 for D (6 bases). The CDR3 spells CASSTDGGGNQPQHF. The CDR3 DNA reads as TGTGCCAGCAGCACGGACGGGGGCGGCAATCAGCCCCAGCATTTT.